A single sample gave rise to the 2 T cell receptor beta chains below, sequenced in a study of CXCR3-negative and CXCR3-positive naive CD8 T cells. Findings and limits, study-wide: TRB CDR3s were more hydrophobic in CXCR3-positive than in CXCR3-negative naive cells.

Their specific antigens are unknown. The TRB libraries of cDNA were built by UMI-labeled 5' RACE. TCRdb reworked the 5' RACE reads into one entry per CDR3 protein, no DNA. The sample includes under 75,000 distinct CDR3 sequences. The sequencing input was naive CXCR3+ CD8+ T cells from blood. The subset was: CD45RO-CCR7+CD27+CD95- naive CD8+ T cells expressing CXCR3 (TNR3+). These receptors all come from a human donor in good health. Some clones in this sample may be carry-over from other donors' samples.

The CDR3: CASSAGLGGYTF. The chain employs TRBV12-3 or TRBV12-4 and TRBJ1-2; checking the TCRdb D call of TRBD1 is not possible without DNA. This CDR3 contains 12 residues.

The chain uses TRBV29-1 and TRBJ2-5; the TCRdb call, TRBD2, lacks DNA for checking. Germline V gives CDR1 SQVTM, CDR2 ANQGSEA. This CDR3 contains 12 residues. CDR3 loop: CSVGGGEETQYF.